Listed here are 16 T cell receptor beta chains from one sample, sequenced in a study of prognosis after radiotherapy for stage I lung cancer. The genomic DNA TCR beta CDR3 region underwent two rounds of multiplex PCR. Each TRBV and TRBJ gene had its own primer in the first PCR round. TCRdb itself ran the multiplex PCR reads through MiXCR, one entry per CDR3 protein. The repertoire holds roughly 30,000 distinct CDR3 sequences, 40% to 60% seen once, with approximately 17% in the top ten. The material sequenced was PBMCs, taken before or after stereotactic body radiation therapy (not recorded which). These receptors were obtained from a donor over 45 with non-small cell lung cancer.

Regarding this clonotype: An end of the junction differs from the germline gene, which may be a read error. The chain combines TRBV2 with TRBJ1-6, with D unresolved. This CDR3 has 16 residues. Germline lookup yields CDR1 SNHLY and CDR2 FYNNEI. The CDR3 is CASTPVLSSYNSPLHF. In DNA, the CDR3 is TGTGCCAGCACCCCAGTCCTGAGCTCCTATAATTCACCCCTTCACTTT.

The J gene is TRBJ2-1, the V gene TRBV13, with 11 bases fitting TRBD2. V gave up 9 bases and J gave up 10 bases; unmatched junction bases: 11. CDR1 is PRHDT and CDR2 is FYEKMQ in the germline V gene (reference sequence). This CDR3 is 14 amino acids long. In DNA form, the CDR3 reads TGTGCCAGTTCCGGGACTAGCGGTTTGGAAGAGCAGTTCTTC. Residues: CASSGTSGLEEQFF.

This clonotype was counted many times. The genes are TRBV20-1 and TRBJ2-3; D is perhaps TRBD1 or TRBD2 (5 bases each). This CDR3 has 14 amino acids. Looked up from germline, CDR1 is DFQATT and CDR2 is SNEGSKA (reference sequence). The germline V and J ends were trimmed by 6 bases and 3 bases, with 16 bases remaining between them. The CDR3 reads CSAMTATGTDTQYF. CDR3 nucleotide sequence: TGCAGTGCCATGACAGCCACGGGGACAGATACGCAGTATTTT.

This clonotype has at least ten counts. The chain links TRBV20-1 to TRBJ2-2; D perhaps matches TRBD2 (5 bases). This CDR3 contains 13 residues. CDR1 and CDR2 from the germline V gene are DFQATT and SNEGSKA (reference sequence). The germline V and J ends were trimmed by 6 bases and 5 bases, with 13 bases remaining between them. The CDR3 is CSAEGGVTGELFF. For the CDR3, the DNA is TGCAGTGCCGAGGGCGGAGTAACCGGGGAGCTGTTTTTT.

This clonotype was detected many times. The chain has TRBV5-6 and TRBJ2-7; D possibly corresponds to TRBD2 (5 bases). The germline V and J ends were trimmed by 1 base and 9 bases, with 17 bases remaining between them. This CDR3 has 14 amino acids. Germline values: CDR1 SGHDT, CDR2 YYEEEE. The CDR3 DNA reads as TGTGCCAGCAGCTTGATTGCCGAGAGGGCCGCGCAGTACTTC. This codes for CASSLIAERAAQYF.

By sample share, this clonotype is medium-sized. The rearrangement joins TRBV12-3 or TRBV12-4 to TRBJ2-3; possible D gene TRBD2, 6 bases. V was trimmed by 7 bases and J by 0 bases, leaving 8 bases between them. This CDR3 is 13 amino acids long. The CDR3 DNA reads TGTGCCAGCATGCGGGGAAGCACAGATACGCAGTATTTT. Translated: CASMRGSTDTQYF.

This clonotype has ten or more counts. The chain carries TRBV5-1 and TRBJ1-5; TRBD1 agrees at 7 bases. The CDR3 length is 15 residues. Germline V CDR1 and CDR2: SGHRS, YFSETQ. V trimming: 4 bases; J trimming: 7 bases; junction bases outside the gene matches: 11. In nucleotides, the CDR3 is TGCGCCAGCAGCCCAACCCCAGGGGGTGACCAGCCCCAGCATTTT. Translation gives CASSPTPGGDQPQHF.

In its sample, this clonotype was seen a few times. Possible read error: a much larger clone is one base away. V is TRBV29-1 and J is TRBJ1-2; 7 bases are shared with TRBD1. Trimming cost V 8 bases and J 7 bases; bases outside gene matches: 13. Germline CDR1 reads SQVTM; CDR2 reads ANQGSEA. The CDR3 length is 13 residues. Written as DNA, the CDR3 is TGCAGCACCCCCGGACAGGTGGCGGGTGGCTACACCTTC. Translation gives CSTPGQVAGGYTF.

This clonotype has a count of ten or more. This chain joins TRBV18 and TRBJ1-5; TRBD1 agrees at 7 bases. The germline V gene has CDR1 KGHSH and CDR2 LQKENI. Unmatched junction bases numbered 8, after V lost 2 bases and J lost 1 base. There are 17 residues in the CDR3. DNA of the CDR3: TGTGCCAGCTCACCATCGGCAGGGGGAACGAGCAATCAGCCCCAGCATTTT. It codes for CASSPSAGGTSNQPQHF. Drawing the rest from reference TRBV18 and TRBJ1-5, the complete variable domain is NAGVMQNPRHLVRRRGQEARLRCSPMKGHSHVYWYRQLPEEGLKFMVYLQKENIIDESGMPKERFSAEFPKEGPSILRIQQVVRGDSAAYFCASSPSAGGTSNQPQHFGDGTRLSIL.

About this clonotype itself: The junction departs from germline at one end; a sequencing error may be responsible. V gene TRBV6-1 combines with J gene TRBJ2-1, with D possibly matching TRBD2 (5 bases). This CDR3 has 11 residues. Germline values: CDR1 MNHNS, CDR2 SASEGT. CDR3 DNA: TGTTCCAGCAGCCATGGTGGGGAGCATTTCTTC. It yields the protein CSSSHGGEHFF.

At least ten counts were recorded for this clonotype. V gene TRBV18 combines with J gene TRBJ1-5; 8 bases agree with TRBD1. The CDR3 is 16 amino acids. Germline V gives CDR1 KGHSH, CDR2 LQKENI. The trim removed 0 bases at V and 2 bases at J, leaving 3 bases unmatched. CDR3 coding DNA: TGTGCCAGCTCACCACCCTCAGGGGGCCGCAATCAGCCCCAGCATTTT. Translated, it gives CASSPPSGGRNQPQHF.

This clonotype was observed once. This rearrangement joins TRBV5-1 to TRBJ2-1; D perhaps matches TRBD1 (6 bases). Germline CDR1 SGHRS, CDR2 YFSETQ. Trimming took off 4 bases at V and 8 bases at J, with 13 bases between the two ends. CDR3 length: 13 residues. The CDR3 DNA reads as TGCGCCAGCAGCCAGCAGGGGATCGATGAGCAGTTCTTC. Encoded protein: CASSQQGIDEQFF.

This clonotype was seen many times. This chain uses TRBV4-3 with TRBJ1-2, with D perhaps matching TRBD1 (6 bases). Germline V gene lookup returns CDR1 LGHNA and CDR2 YSLEER. Trimming took 2 bases from V and 6 from J, leaving 16 bases between them. This CDR3 has 15 amino acids. The CDR3 here is CASSQSFGRGDGYTF. The DNA for the CDR3 is TGCGCCAGCAGCCAAAGCTTCGGCAGGGGAGATGGCTACACCTTC.

Of note for this clonotype: Given a far larger clone just one base away, this is likely a sequencing read error. The rearrangement links TRBV6-4 to TRBJ2-7, with a tentative D call TRBD2 (5 bases). V was trimmed by 10 bases and J by 2 bases, leaving 18 bases between them. Per germline, CDR1 MRHNA and CDR2 SNTAGT. The CDR3 length is 14 residues. CDR3 DNA: TGTGCCATCAGCACATCGCGGGTCCCCTACGAGCAGTACTTC. Amino acids: CAISTSRVPYEQYF.

This clonotype has ten or more counts. The chain recombines TRBV5-1 with TRBJ2-5; TRBD1 matches 11 bases. The CDR3 extends over 16 amino acids. Germline assignment: CDR1 SGHRS and CDR2 YFSETQ. V dropped 3 bases and J dropped 0; count of bases not matched to a gene: 4. The CDR3 DNA follows: TGCGCCAGCAGCTCCGGGACAGGGGGGTACCAAGAGACCCAGTACTTC. It is translated as CASSSGTGGYQETQYF.

This clonotype was seen at least ten times. The chain combines TRBV6-2 or TRBV6-3 with TRBJ1-1, with D maybe TRBD1 (6 bases). With 10 bases removed from V and 2 bases from J, the gap between germline ends came to 20 bases. Germline V CDR1 and CDR2: MNHEY, SVGEGT. The CDR3 length is 15 residues. This CDR3 reads CATGGTGTVNTEAFF. Written as DNA, the CDR3 is TGTGCCACCGGGGGAACAGGGACGGTCAACACTGAAGCTTTCTTT.